Listed here are 16 T cell receptor beta chains from one sample, sequenced in a study of cytomegalovirus exposure and HLA in healthy donors. Sequencing used immunoSEQ multiplex PCR; TCRdb keeps in-frame clones, though not all of them. The sample lists fewer than 200,000 clones, 85% occurring once. Sequencing input: PBMCs. The origin of the receptors is a man younger than 30 in good health and CMV-seropositive.

The J gene is TRBJ1-5, the V gene TRBV27; 7 positions match TRBD1. J lost 7 bases, V lost 3 bases, and 9 bases had no gene match. The CDR3 runs to 15 residues. CDR1 and CDR2 (germline): MNHEY, SMNVEV (reference sequence). The CDR3 DNA reads TGTGCCAGCAGTTTCCAGACAGGGAAGAGGCAGCCCCAGCATTTT. It encodes CASSFQTGKRQPQHF.

This sequence joins TRBV11-2 and TRBJ2-5, with 12 bases fitting TRBD2. The CDR3 covers 17 residues. Germline V gene data show CDR1 as SGHAT and CDR2 as FQNNGV. The trim removed 3 bases at V and 4 bases at J, leaving 9 bases unmatched. CDR3 in DNA: TGTGCCAGCAGCTTTAGACTAGCGGGAGTTGGTTCAGAGACCCAGTACTTC. This encodes CASSFRLAGVGSETQYF.

The V and J genes are TRBV7-2 and TRBJ1-1, with TRBD1 as a possible D gene (6 bases). Trimming took off 5 bases at V and 1 base at J, with 11 bases between the two ends. Germline assignment: CDR1 SGHTA and CDR2 FQGNSA. The CDR3 has 14 amino acids. The CDR3 sequence: CASSTRGWNTEAFF. The DNA for the CDR3 is TGTGCCAGCAGCACCAGGGGTTGGAACACTGAAGCTTTCTTT. The entire variable domain, with the rest obtained from reference TRBV7-2 and TRBJ1-1, is as follows: GAGVSQSPSNKVTEKGKDVELRCDPISGHTALYWYRQSLGQGLEFLIYFQGNSAPDKSGLPSDRFSAERTGGSVSTLTIQRTQQEDSAVYLCASSTRGWNTEAFFGQGTRLTVV.

V gene TRBV7-9 combines with J gene TRBJ2-3; 9 bases are shared with TRBD1. With 2 bases clipped from V and 0 bases from J, the junction kept 3 bases outside the gene matches. Looked up from germline, CDR1 is SEHNR and CDR2 is FQNEAQ (reference sequence). The CDR3 is 16 amino acids. CDR3 coding DNA: TGTGCCAGCAGCTTATTACAGGGGGCGAGCACAGATACGCAGTATTTT. It yields the protein CASSLLQGASTDTQYF.

A few counts support this clone. The chain links TRBV28 to TRBJ1-1; TRBD1 matches 9 bases. The CDR3 is 14 residues long. With 4 bases clipped from V and 3 bases from J, the junction kept 3 bases outside the gene matches. The germline V gene encodes CDR1 MDHEN and CDR2 SYDVKM. The DNA for the CDR3 is TGTGCCAGCAGTTCCGGGACAGGGTACACTGAAGCTTTCTTT. Encoded protein: CASSSGTGYTEAFF.

This sequence joins TRBV6-1 and TRBJ2-3; a possible D gene is TRBD2 (5 bases). CDR1 is MNHNS and CDR2 is SASEGT in the germline V gene. V lost 3 bases and J 7 bases, leaving 11 bases between the germline ends. The CDR3 consists of 13 residues. The CDR3 loop is CASSDVPGNTQYF. The CDR3 bases are TGTGCCAGCAGTGATGTCCCCGGGAATACGCAGTATTTT.

The chain couples TRBV29-1 to TRBJ2-7; D may be TRBD2 (5 bases). CDR3 size: 13 residues. Germline CDR1 SQVTM, CDR2 ANQGSEA. V was clipped by 7 bases and J by 4 bases, with 17 bases between them. The CDR3 region has the DNA TGCAGCGCAGTAGGCGGGTTCCTATACGAGCAGTACTTC. Translating gives CSAVGGFLYEQYF.

The CDR3: CASSFTGVLAGQETQYF. The CDR3 DNA sequence: TGTGCCAGCAGCTTCACAGGGGTCCTAGCGGGTCAAGAGACCCAGTACTTC. The chain combines TRBV7-9 with TRBJ2-5; perhaps TRBD2 as D (8 bases). The V and J ends lost 3 bases and 2 bases respectively, with 19 bases between them. This CDR3 comprises 17 residues. Germline V gene data show CDR1 as SEHNR and CDR2 as FQNEAQ (reference sequence).

This clone was found once. The V gene is TRBV5-1, the J gene TRBJ1-4, with a possible D match to TRBD1 (6 bases). Trimming took 2 bases from V and 6 from J, leaving 11 bases between them. The CDR3 is made up of 14 amino acids. CDR1 is SGHRS, CDR2 YFSETQ, per germline. CDR3: CASSFAPGDEKLFF. The CDR3 DNA is TGCGCCAGCAGCTTTGCCCCAGGGGATGAAAAACTGTTTTTT.

This chain connects TRBV5-6 to TRBJ2-1, with 14 bases lining up with TRBD2. The ends lost 5 bases at V and 6 bases at J; junction bases unmatched: 10. The CDR3 sequence is 17 residues long. The germline V gene encodes CDR1 SGHDT and CDR2 YYEEEE. CDR3: CASSFGTSGSYINEQFF. The DNA of the CDR3 is TGTGCCAGCAGTTTTGGGACTAGCGGGAGTTATATCAATGAGCAGTTCTTC.

The rearrangement uses TRBV2 and TRBJ1-2; 10 bases fit TRBD1. The CDR3 runs to 13 residues. V lost 6 bases and J lost 6; bases outside the gene matches: 4. CDR1 SNHLY and CDR2 FYNNEI come from the germline V gene. CDR3 nucleotides: TGTGCCAGCAGGGAGACAGGGGGCGATGGCTACACCTTC. Protein product: CASRETGGDGYTF.

The chain is built from TRBV28 and TRBJ2-6, with 7 bases matching TRBD2. The ends lost 3 bases at V and 2 bases at J; junction bases unmatched: 10. Germline CDR1 is MDHEN and CDR2 is SYDVKM. There are 18 residues in the CDR3. The CDR3 sequence: CASSLGGRGAAGANVLTF. The CDR3 DNA reads as TGTGCCAGCAGTTTGGGGGGGAGGGGAGCGGCTGGGGCCAACGTCCTGACTTTC.

J is TRBJ2-5 and V is TRBV27; 9 bases are a match to TRBD1. The CDR3 extends over 16 amino acids. Germline CDR1 MNHEY, CDR2 SMNVEV (reference sequence). V lost 5 bases and J lost 0; bases outside the gene matches: 7. The CDR3 bases are TGTGCCAGCAGTCCGCGGACAGGGGTATACCAAGAGACCCAGTACTTC. Translating gives CASSPRTGVYQETQYF.

The genes are TRBV30 and TRBJ1-6, with a weak D call TRBD1 (6 bases). V lost 0 bases, J lost 9 bases, and 15 bases lay in between. CDR3 length: 15 amino acids. Germline CDR1 reads GTSNPN; CDR2 reads SVGIG (reference sequence). CDR3 protein: CAWSVNAGAASPLHF. CDR3 coding DNA: TGTGCCTGGAGTGTAAATGCAGGGGCAGCTTCACCCCTCCACTTT. The full variable domain, its missing parts supplied by reference TRBV30 and TRBJ1-6, is SQTIHQWPATLVQPVGSPLSLECTVEGTSNPNLYWYRQAAGRGLQLLFYSVGIGQISSEVPQNLSASRPQDRQFILSSKKLLLSDSGFYLCAWSVNAGAASPLHFGNGTRLTVT.

The chain links TRBV18 to TRBJ1-1; D not certain. The CDR3 length is 14 residues. Germline loops: CDR1 KGHSH, CDR2 LQKENI. The germline V and J ends were trimmed by 6 bases and 5 bases, with 16 bases remaining between them. The DNA for the CDR3 is TGTGCCAGCTCTCTAAGCCCTCCCACGACTGAAGCTTTCTTT. This encodes CASSLSPPTTEAFF.

V is TRBV27 and J is TRBJ2-1; 7 bases align to TRBD1. Losses at the gene ends were 5 bases for V and 9 bases for J; bases not matched to a gene: 4. CDR1 and CDR2 (germline): MNHEY, SMNVEV (reference sequence). CDR3 length: 12 residues. Here the CDR3 reads CASSRAGGEQFF. CDR3 bases: TGTGCCAGCAGTAGGGCAGGGGGTGAGCAGTTCTTC.